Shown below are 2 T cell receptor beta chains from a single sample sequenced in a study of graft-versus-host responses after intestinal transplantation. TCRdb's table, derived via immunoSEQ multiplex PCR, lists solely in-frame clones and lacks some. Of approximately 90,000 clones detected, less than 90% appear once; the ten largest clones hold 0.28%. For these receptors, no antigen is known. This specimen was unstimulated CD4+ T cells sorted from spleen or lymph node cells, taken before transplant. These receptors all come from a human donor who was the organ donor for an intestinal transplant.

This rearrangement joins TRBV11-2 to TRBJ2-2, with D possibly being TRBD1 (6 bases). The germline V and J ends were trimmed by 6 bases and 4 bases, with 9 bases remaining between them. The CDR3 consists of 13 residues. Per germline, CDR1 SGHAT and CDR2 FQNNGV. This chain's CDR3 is CASRTGPTGELFF. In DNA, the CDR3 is TGTGCCAGCAGAACAGGGCCCACCGGGGAGCTGTTTTTT.

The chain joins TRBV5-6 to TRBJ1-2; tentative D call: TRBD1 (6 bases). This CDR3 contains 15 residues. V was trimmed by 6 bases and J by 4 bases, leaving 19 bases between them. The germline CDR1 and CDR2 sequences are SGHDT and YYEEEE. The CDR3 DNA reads TGTGCCAGCACCAAGGGGTGGGGGCGCGGCTATGGCTACACCTTC. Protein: CASTKGWGRGYGYTF. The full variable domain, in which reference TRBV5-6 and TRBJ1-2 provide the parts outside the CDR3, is DAGVTQSPTHLIKTRGQQVTLRCSPKSGHDTVSWYQQALGQGPQFIFQYYEEEERQRGNFPDRFSGHQFPNYSSELNVNALLLGDSALYLCASTKGWGRGYGYTFGSGTRLTVV.